This TCR beta chain was observed in a study of vaccination effects on CD4 cells after COVID-19. Germline trimming cut 0 bases from V and 5 bases from J; bases unmatched to any gene: 1. The CDR3 has 14 amino acids. The germline V gene encodes CDR1 SGHKS and CDR2 YYEKEE (reference sequence). Sequencing used immunoSEQ multiplex PCR; TCRdb keeps in-frame clones, though not all of them. This sample carries tens of thousands of clones, more than 75% of them seen once, and the ten largest clones take 5.5% to 7%. Notes on this clone: As yet, its antigen is unknown.

With the ViraFEST assay, the study expanded antigen-specific CD4+ T cells using viral peptide pools, then sequenced them. A 10-day culture period preceded the isolation of CD4+ T cells. Vaccine recipients had no previous SARS-CoV-2 infection; their nucleocapsid antibodies were negative. A density of about 2.2 million PBMC per well was used; these cells were cultured with around 10 IU/ml IL-2 and roughly 10 ug/ml peptides. Days 3 and 7 were when half the medium was replaced with IL-2 medium. Study observations and caveats: Healthy vaccinees' vaccine-induced clones included only 1 of 255 cross-reacting with common cold coronaviruses. Pronounced clonal contraction occurred in clones induced by infection and by vaccine late after vaccination.

The sample in question was CD4+ T cells from PBMCs cultured with HCoV-OC43 spike peptides, obtained before COVID-19 vaccination. Subset of the sample: HCoV-OC43 spike overlapping peptide pool stimulation. The TCR sequence derives from a human donor who received a COVID-19 vaccine. This chain links TRBV5-5 with TRBJ1-5, with 8 bases fitting TRBD1. The CDR3 reads CASSLETGDQPQHF. The CDR3 DNA reads as TGTGCCAGCAGCTTGGAGACAGGGGATCAGCCCCAGCATTTT.